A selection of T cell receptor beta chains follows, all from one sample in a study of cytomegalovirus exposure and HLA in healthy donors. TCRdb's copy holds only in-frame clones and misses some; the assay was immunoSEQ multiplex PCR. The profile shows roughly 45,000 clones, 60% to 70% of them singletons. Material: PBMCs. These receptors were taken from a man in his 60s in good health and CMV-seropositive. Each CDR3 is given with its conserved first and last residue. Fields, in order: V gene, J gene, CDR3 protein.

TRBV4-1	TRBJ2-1	CASSSPQPGNEQFF
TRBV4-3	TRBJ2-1	CASSQDGQGDEQFF
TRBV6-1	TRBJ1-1	CASSVFRDRGFRTEAFF
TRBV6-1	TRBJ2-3	CASSVKPTGVDTQYF
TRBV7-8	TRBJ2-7	CASSFGIGVNYEQYF
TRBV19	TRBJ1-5	CASRGGTDNQPQHF
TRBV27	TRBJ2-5	CASSLGPGQGSRLQETQYF
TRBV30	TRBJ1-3	CAWSEARPGNTIYF
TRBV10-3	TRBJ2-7	CAISDRGAYEQYF
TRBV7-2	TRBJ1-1	CASSLSVVKEAFF
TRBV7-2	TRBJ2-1	CASNTYNEQFF
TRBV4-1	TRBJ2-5	CASSQESPSLRETQYF
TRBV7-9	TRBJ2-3	CSSSPPSADTQYF
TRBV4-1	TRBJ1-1	CASSQDPLRDTEAFF
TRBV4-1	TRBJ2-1	CASSRREGSYNEQFF
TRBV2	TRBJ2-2	CASSGLGNTGELFF
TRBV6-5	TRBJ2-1	CASRHQGNEQFF
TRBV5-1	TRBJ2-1	CASSFGLAGDNEQFF
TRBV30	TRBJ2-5	CAWSTRGSRETQYF